This is a list of T cell receptor beta chains from one sample in a study of blood T cell repertoires in COVID-19. Data came from immunoSEQ multiplex PCR; TCRdb stores just in-frame clones and leaves some out. Of about 180,000 clones in the sample, over 75% are singletons; the top ten hold approximately 11%. What was sequenced was peripheral blood. The receptors here all came from a human donor with active or convalescent COVID-19. The donor label of this sample is uncertain. CDR3s include the opening cysteine and the closing phenylalanine or tryptophan. A D gene is named only where the DNA matches it firmly. Where a row states a size, it is once, few, many or the class of an expanded clone; other rows omit it.

TRBJ1-1,-,many,TRBV12-5,TGTGCTAGTGGTCCGCCCCGGGTAACAAACACTGAAGCTTTCTTT,CASGPPRVTNTEAFF
TRBJ1-2,TRBD1,-,TRBV11-3,TGTGCCAGCAGCTTAGCTAGGGGACAGTCTGGCTACACCTTC,CASSLARGQSGYTF
TRBJ2-3,-,-,TRBV24-1,TGTGCCACCAGTGATTTAGCTCAGGGTGACACAGATACGCAGTATTTT,CATSDLAQGDTDTQYF
TRBJ2-7,-,once,TRBV21-1,TGTGCCAGCAGCGGATCATCGGGAGTCTCCTACGAGCAGTACTTC,CASSGSSGVSYEQYF
TRBJ2-3,TRBD1,-,TRBV5-1,TGCGCCAGCAGCTTGGGAGGAGACAGGGGATCGAGCACAGATACGCAGTATTTT,CASSLGGDRGSSTDTQYF
TRBJ2-5,-,-,TRBV7-8,TGTGCCAGCAGCCGAACAAGGGGGGAGACCCAGTACTTC,CASSRTRGETQYF
TRBJ2-3,TRBD2,-,TRBV27,TGTGCCAGCAGTTCGCCCACAGCGGGAGTAATAGATACGCAGTATTTT,CASSSPTAGVIDTQYF
TRBJ2-7,-,-,TRBV27,TGTGCCAGCAGTTTATCCCGGGGAAACGAGCAGTACTTC,CASSLSRGNEQYF
TRBJ2-2,TRBD1,-,TRBV5-1,TGCGCCAGCAGCTCGAGACAGGGAAAATGGGACACCGGGGAGCTGTTTTTT,CASSSRQGKWDTGELFF
TRBJ2-1,TRBD2,-,TRBV19,TGTGCCAGTAGTTGGAGACTAGCGGGACGGTACTACAATGAGCAGTTCTTC,CASSWRLAGRYYNEQFF